This is a list of T cell receptor beta chains from one sample in a study of metastatic and nonmetastatic thyroid tumors. TCRdb reanalyzed the PCR reads with MiXCR. The sample holds about 23,000 clones, 20% to 30% seen once. The sequencing sample was made of tumor tissue. Every receptor here comes from a female donor with papillary thyroid cancer or a benign thyroid nodule (not recorded which). Some clones in this sample may be carry-over from other donors' samples. CDR3s include the opening cysteine and the closing phenylalanine or tryptophan. Each record gives: J gene, clone size, D gene, V gene, CDR3 DNA, CDR3 protein. D genes are given only for firm matches. The size of a clone is reported for some rows only, either as once, few or many, or as a class for expanded clones.

TRBJ2-2,many,TRBD2,TRBV30,TGTGCCACACCCGGGGGGTCGAGCACCGGGGAGCTGTTTTTT,CATPGGSSTGELFF
TRBJ1-1,NA,NA,TRBV10-3,TGTGCCGCGTGCTCATTAAGGGACGGTATTAACACTGAAGCTTTCTTT,CAACSLRDGINTEAFF
TRBJ2-1,many,TRBD1,TRBV6-5,TGTGCCAGCAGTTACAGGGACAGGGGCGATGGGCAGTTCTTC,CASSYRDRGDGQFF
TRBJ2-1,NA,TRBD2,TRBV7-8,TGTGCCAGCAGCGCCGAAGCGGGAGCAGGAAATGAGCAGTTCTTC,CASSAEAGAGNEQFF
TRBJ2-7,once,TRBD1,TRBV11-2,TGTGCCAGCAGCTTAACAGGGGCTGAGCAGTACTTC,CASSLTGAEQYF
TRBJ2-1,large,NA,TRBV6-1,TGTGCCAGCAGCACCAAACCGGGGAATGAGCAGTTCTTC,CASSTKPGNEQFF
TRBJ1-1,many,TRBD1,TRBV20-1,TGCAGTGCAACCGTGACAGGGAAAGCTTTCTTT,CSATVTGKAFF
TRBJ2-1,NA,TRBD2,TRBV6-4,TGTGCCAGCAGCTTTTCTAGCGGGGGGAATGAGCAGTTCTTC,CASSFSSGGNEQFF
TRBJ1-1,NA,NA,TRBV6-1,TGTGCCAGCAGTTGCGGAGGCGTTAACGCTGAAGCTTTCTTT,CASSCGGVNAEAFF
TRBJ1-5,few,NA,TRBV11-1,TGTGCCAGCAGCTTAGGGCCCGCACAGGCGTCTCTTTCCCCATTCATTCAGCCCCAGCATTTT,CASSLGPAQASLSPFIQPQHF
TRBJ1-5,once,NA,TRBV7-2,TGTGCCAGCAGCCTGGGACAACAACAGGGTCAGCCCCAGCACTTT,CASSLGQQQGQPQHF
TRBJ2-3,many,TRBD2,TRBV6-1,TGTGCCAGCAGTGAGCGGGGGAGCACAGATACGCAGTATTTT,CASSERGSTDTQYF
TRBJ1-3,few,NA,TRBV27,TGTGCCAGCTGGGAGACTGGAAACACCATATATTTT,CASWETGNTIYF
TRBJ1-3,NA,NA,TRBV30,TGTGCCTGGAGTCGCGGATCTGGAAACACCATATATTTT,CAWSRGSGNTIYF
TRBJ2-2,medium-sized,TRBD1,TRBV2,TGTGCCAGCAGTGTACAGGGGGCGAACACCGGGGAGCTGTTTTTT,CASSVQGANTGELFF
TRBJ1-1,NA,TRBD1,TRBV12-3/TRBV12-4,TGTGCCAGCAGGGGACAGCCTAACACTGAAGCTTTCTTT,CASRGQPNTEAFF
TRBJ2-1,medium-sized,TRBD1,TRBV2,TGTGCCAGCAGTGAAGGACCGGGACAGAGTTACAATGAGCAGTTCTTC,CASSEGPGQSYNEQFF
TRBJ2-1,medium-sized,NA,TRBV11-2,TGTGCCAGCAGCTTTCCACAGATCAGTTCCTACAATGAGCAGTTCTTC,CASSFPQISSYNEQFF
TRBJ1-5,NA,NA,TRBV3-1,TGTGCCAGCAGCCAAGGGCACAATCAGCCCCAGCATTTT,CASSQGHNQPQHF
TRBJ1-3,NA,NA,TRBV30,TGTGCCTGGAGAGTAGGGGGCTCTGGAAACACCATATATTTT,CAWRVGGSGNTIYF
TRBJ2-7,many,TRBD1,TRBV3-1,TGTGCCAGCAGCCAAGAGAAAGGACAGGTGTACGAGCAGTACTTC,CASSQEKGQVYEQYF
TRBJ1-2,medium-sized,NA,TRBV7-2,TGTGCCAGCAGCTTAGGGGAATATGGCTACACCTTC,CASSLGEYGYTF
TRBJ2-1,NA,NA,TRBV24-1,TGTGCCAGCTGGTGGGGAAGATCCTACAATGAGCAGTTCTTC,CASWWGRSYNEQFF
TRBJ1-2,NA,TRBD1,TRBV28,TGTGCCAGCAGTTTGGACAGGGAGAGGGGCTACACCTTC,CASSLDRERGYTF
TRBJ2-2,few,TRBD1,TRBV10-1,TGCGCCACCCGGGGACAGGGGTACACCTGGGAGCTGTTTTTT,CATRGQGYTWELFF
TRBJ1-4,many,NA,TRBV4-3,TGCGCCAGCAGCCAAGATTGGCAGGGAGTAGAAGAGGTAAAACTGTTTTTT,CASSQDWQGVEEVKLFF
TRBJ2-1,many,NA,TRBV19,TGTGCCAGTACCGGCCGGAGGAACCACAATGAGCAGTTCTTC,CASTGRRNHNEQFF
TRBJ1-4,NA,NA,TRBV4-1,TGCGCCAGCAGCTACCGTGACGGCGAAAAACTGTTTTTT,CASSYRDGEKLFF
TRBJ1-2,once,NA,TRBV7-8,TGTGCCAGCAGCTGTGCCCCGAGTCAAGGCTACACCTTC,CASSCAPSQGYTF
TRBJ2-2,many,NA,TRBV7-8,TGTGCCAGCACCCAAACAGCTTACACCGGGGAGCTGTTTTTT,CASTQTAYTGELFF
TRBJ2-7,many,NA,TRBV4-3,TGCGCCAGCAGCCAAGGTAGTCTGGGCTACGAGCAGTACTTC,CASSQGSLGYEQYF
TRBJ1-2,many,NA,TRBV5-1,TGCGCCAGCAGCTTGGCAGACAGCAACTATGGCTACACCTTC,CASSLADSNYGYTF
TRBJ2-7,NA,NA,TRBV7-2,TGTGCCAGCAGCTTATTGTGGGCCTCCTACGAGCAGTACTTC,CASSLLWASYEQYF